A selection of T cell receptor beta chains follows, all from one sample in a study of control samples from healthy donors and cancer patients. Repertoires were generated with immunoSEQ multiplex PCR, while TCRdb's copy carries only in-frame clones and drops some. This sample has about 92,000 clones, with around 80% found just once. The sample was blood. These receptors were obtained from a woman between 55 and 75 years old in good health. Each CDR3 is given with its conserved first and last residue. A D gene is named only where the DNA matches it firmly. Only part of the rows carry a size: once, few, many, or a class if the clone is expanded.

V	size	J	D	CDR3	DNA
TRBV5-5	NA	TRBJ1-2	TRBD1	CASSRDRVNYGYTF	TGTGCCAGCAGCCGGGACAGAGTTAACTATGGCTACACCTTC
TRBV6-1	few	TRBJ2-1	NA	CASSEAGGSYNEQFF	TGTGCCAGCAGTGAAGCGGGGGGCTCCTACAATGAGCAGTTCTTC
TRBV13	NA	TRBJ1-1	NA	CASSRAGDMNTEAFF	TGTGCCAGCAGTCGGGCAGGGGACATGAACACTGAAGCTTTCTTT
TRBV10-3	NA	TRBJ1-1	TRBD1	CATDRGGNTEAFF	TGTGCCACCGACAGGGGAGGGAACACTGAAGCTTTCTTT
TRBV27	NA	TRBJ1-5	NA	CASSSQNQPQHF	TGTGCCAGCAGTTCCCAAAATCAGCCCCAGCATTTT
TRBV5-4	NA	TRBJ1-1	NA	CASSLPSGNTEAFF	TGTGCCAGCAGCTTGCCAAGCGGGAACACTGAAGCTTTCTTT
TRBV6-5	NA	TRBJ2-1	NA	CASSSTTNEQFF	TGTGCCAGCAGTTCCACCACCAATGAGCAGTTCTTC
TRBV3-1/TRBV3-2	once	TRBJ2-1	NA	CASSRLLASEQFF	TGTGCCAGCAGCCGCCTCTTGGCAAGTGAGCAGTTCTTC
TRBV27	NA	TRBJ1-1	NA	CASSLSNRNTEAFF	TGTGCCAGCAGTTTATCGAACAGGAACACTGAAGCTTTCTTT
TRBV7-9	NA	TRBJ1-1	TRBD1	CASSLGAGGYTEAFF	TGTGCCAGCAGCTTAGGAGCAGGGGGCTACACTGAAGCTTTCTTT
TRBV7-2	NA	TRBJ2-3	NA	CASSLGVQARTDTQYF	TGTGCCAGCAGCTTAGGGGTACAGGCCCGCACAGATACGCAGTATTTT
TRBV28	once	TRBJ1-1	TRBD1	CASSLDREKETFF	TGTGCCAGCAGTTTAGACAGGGAAAAGGAAACTTTCTTT
TRBV6-5	NA	TRBJ1-1	NA	CASTRELSSTEAFF	TGTGCCAGCACCCGAGAGTTGAGTAGCACTGAAGCTTTCTTT
TRBV11-2	NA	TRBJ1-4	NA	CASSFKGTEKLFF	TGTGCCAGCAGCTTCAAGGGGACCGAAAAACTGTTTTTT
TRBV13	NA	TRBJ1-1	TRBD1	CASTLRGQDTEAFF	TGTGCCAGCACTTTAAGGGGGCAGGACACTGAAGCTTTCTTT
TRBV6-1	NA	TRBJ2-2	NA	CASSEASGNTGELFF	TGTGCCAGCAGTGAAGCCAGCGGGAACACCGGGGAGCTGTTTTTT
TRBV28	NA	TRBJ2-1	NA	CASTLWTGERNEQFF	TGTGCCAGCACCCTTTGGACGGGGGAGAGGAATGAGCAGTTCTTC
TRBV6-5	NA	TRBJ2-7	TRBD1	CASSTDRGLNYEQYF	TGTGCCAGCAGTACCGACAGGGGGCTAAACTACGAGCAGTACTTC
TRBV4-1	NA	TRBJ2-1	TRBD2	CASSQEGGGIGNEQFF	TGCGCCAGCAGCCAAGAGGGGGGGGGTATCGGGAATGAGCAGTTCTTC
TRBV11-2	few	TRBJ1-1	TRBD1	CASSYDRGYTEAFF	TGTGCCAGCAGCTACGACAGGGGTTACACTGAAGCTTTCTTT
TRBV9	few	TRBJ2-1	NA	CASSVDWSSYNEQFF	TGTGCCAGCAGCGTAGATTGGTCCTCCTACAATGAGCAGTTCTTC
TRBV6-2/TRBV6-3	few	TRBJ2-5	NA	CASSPLSSTQETQYF	TGTGCCAGCAGCCCACTTAGCAGCACACAAGAGACCCAGTACTTC
TRBV29-1	NA	TRBJ2-1	NA	CSVGVLGNEQFF	TGCAGCGTTGGGGTTTTGGGGAATGAGCAGTTCTTC
TRBV5-1	NA	TRBJ2-3	NA	CASRAGTSTDTQYF	TGCGCCAGCAGGGCGGGTACTAGCACAGATACGCAGTATTTT
TRBV19	many	TRBJ1-1	TRBD1	CASSMGQGAHAFF	TGTGCCAGTAGTATGGGACAGGGCGCGCATGCTTTCTTT
TRBV3-1/TRBV3-2	NA	TRBJ1-4	NA	CASSGSWNEKLFF	TGTGCCAGCAGCGGCAGTTGGAATGAAAAACTGTTTTTT
TRBV6-6	few	TRBJ2-7	TRBD2	CASSERGLYEQYF	TGTGCCAGCAGCGAGCGGGGGCTCTACGAGCAGTACTTC
TRBV20-1	NA	TRBJ2-5	NA	CSALDPSTQYF	TGCAGTGCACTGGACCCGTCGACCCAGTACTTC
TRBV5-1	once	TRBJ2-5	TRBD2	CASSLEGLAGVETQYF	TGCGCCAGCAGCTTGGAGGGACTAGCGGGAGTGGAGACCCAGTACTTC
TRBV28	once	TRBJ1-6	NA	CASTARVLPSPLHF	TGTGCCAGCACCGCCCGGGTTTTACCGTCTCCCCTCCACTTT
TRBV28	NA	TRBJ1-3	NA	CASSFGGGGGNTIYF	TGTGCCAGCAGTTTCGGGGGAGGGGGTGGAAACACCATATATTTT
TRBV6-2/TRBV6-3	NA	TRBJ2-5	NA	CASSYSVTLQETQYF	TGTGCCAGCAGTTACTCGGTGACACTCCAAGAGACCCAGTACTTC
TRBV28	few	TRBJ1-2	NA	CAASLRHIYGYTF	TGTGCCGCCAGCCTTAGACACATCTATGGCTACACCTTC
TRBV24-1	NA	TRBJ2-3	NA	CATSEGGTAGDTQYF	TGTGCCACCAGTGAAGGAGGTACTGCGGGAGATACGCAGTATTTT
TRBV7-9	NA	TRBJ2-7	TRBD1	CASSLTGGGRPNEQYF	TGTGCCAGCAGCTTAACAGGGGGCGGCCGTCCAAACGAGCAGTACTTC
TRBV7-2	NA	TRBJ2-1	NA	CASSPPGLYATNEQFF	TGTGCCAGCAGCCCACCGGGACTCTACGCTACCAATGAGCAGTTCTTC
TRBV6-2/TRBV6-3	NA	TRBJ2-2	NA	CASSPENEHTGELFF	TGTGCCAGCAGTCCGGAGAATGAACACACCGGGGAGCTGTTTTTT
TRBV3-1/TRBV3-2	few	TRBJ2-7	TRBD2	CASSQDRGLAYEQYF	TGTGCCAGCAGCCAAGATCGGGGACTAGCCTACGAGCAGTACTTC
TRBV5-6	few	TRBJ2-7	NA	CASSLGRVYEQYF	TGTGCCAGCAGCCTGGGACGGGTCTACGAGCAGTACTTC
TRBV28	NA	TRBJ1-2	TRBD1	CASSLSRTGGGNGYTF	TGTGCCAGCAGTCTATCAAGGACAGGGGGAGGTAACGGCTACACCTTC
TRBV5-1	few	TRBJ1-2	NA	CASSLGNTYGYTF	TGCGCCAGCAGCTTGGGGAATACCTATGGCTACACCTTC
TRBV5-4	NA	TRBJ1-1	NA	CASSLDTNTEAFF	TGTGCCAGCAGCTTGGACACGAACACTGAAGCTTTCTTT
TRBV7-2	NA	TRBJ2-5	NA	CASSLQGGGETQYF	TGTGCCAGCAGCCTACAGGGAGGAGGGGAGACCCAGTACTTC
TRBV19	NA	TRBJ2-5	NA	CASRQGSQETQYF	TGTGCCAGTAGACAGGGTTCACAAGAGACCCAGTACTTC
TRBV10-3	NA	TRBJ2-7	TRBD1	CAIRGQKGYEQHF	TGTGCCATCAGGGGACAGAAGGGCTACGAGCAGCACTTC
TRBV10-3	NA	TRBJ2-1	TRBD2	CATGLAGGPSYNEQFF	TGTGCCACTGGACTAGCGGGAGGGCCTTCCTACAATGAGCAGTTCTTC
TRBV29-1	NA	TRBJ1-5	NA	CSVEGGGGQPQHF	TGCAGCGTTGAAGGGGGGGGCGGTCAGCCCCAGCATTTT
TRBV5-1	few	TRBJ1-2	TRBD1	CASSPGQNYGYTF	TGCGCCAGCAGCCCGGGACAGAACTATGGCTACACCTTC
TRBV19	NA	TRBJ2-4	TRBD2	CASSIRSGSGVGAKNIQYF	TGTGCCAGTAGTATTCGTAGCGGGAGTGGGGTGGGAGCCAAAAACATTCAGTACTTC
TRBV5-1	NA	TRBJ2-5	TRBD2	CASSRLAVQETQYF	TGCGCCAGCAGTAGACTAGCGGTTCAAGAGACCCAGTACTTC
TRBV7-9	NA	TRBJ1-6	TRBD1	CASSFNTGVGSPLHF	TGTGCCAGCAGCTTTAACACAGGGGTCGGGTCACCCCTCCACTTT